This TCR beta chain was sequenced during a study of blood T cell repertoires in COVID-19. Whole-study context: Donors in the United States, Italy and Spain gave samples during acute or convalescent COVID-19. Sources were T cells, B-cell-depleted T cells, or PBMCs; the material itself was cDNA or gDNA.

Generated by immunoSEQ multiplex PCR, the TCRdb table keeps only in-frame clones and is missing some. Here the sample spans roughly 240,000 clones, about four fifths being singletons. The sequence was obtained from a woman between 65 and 79 years old with acute or convalescent COVID-19. Sequenced: peripheral blood.

CDR3 in amino acids: CAISEGEVQPQHF. The CDR3 DNA reads as TGTGCCATCAGTGAGGGGGAGGTACAGCCCCAGCATTTT. The chain recombines TRBV10-3 with TRBJ1-5; D not certain. Germline loops: CDR1 ENHRY, CDR2 SYGVKD. The CDR3 covers 13 residues. V was cut by 2 bases and J by 7 bases, with 9 bases left in between.